This T cell receptor beta chain was found in a study of T-cell reconstitution after alpha-beta-depleted transplantation in children. This clonotype was counted between two and nine times. The TCRbeta library was prepared with unique molecular identifiers. A single record per CDR3 protein comes from TCRdb applying MiXCR to the PCR reads. The repertoire has about 360,000 distinct CDR3 sequences, less than 15% of them found once; the top ten carry 3.5% to 4.5%. CDR1 is SGHKS and CDR2 is YYEKEE in the germline V gene (reference sequence). This CDR3 has 15 residues. V was trimmed by 0 bases and J by 2 bases, leaving 10 bases between them.

The specimen was PBMCs, collected from the stem cell graft. V and J are TRBV5-5 and TRBJ2-3; no definite D call. This clonotype originated in a human donor who donated a stem cell graft to a child with Fanconi anemia. CDR3 coding DNA: TGTGCCAGCAGCTTGGTGCTGGCGCACACAGATACGCAGTATTTT. This translates into CASSLVLAHTDTQYF.